The present entry profiles one T cell receptor (beta chain) with its context. The CDR3 spans 14 residues. Trimming left V 2 bases short and J 5 bases short, with 12 bases between. Germline CDR1 and CDR2: SGHTA and FQGNSA. Generated by immunoSEQ multiplex PCR, the TCRdb table keeps only in-frame clones and is missing some. This sample carries tens of thousands of clones, roughly 93% of them seen once, and the ten largest clones take about 1.7%. These data are taken from a study of T cell changes during pregnancy in multiple sclerosis. This sequence was found in a female donor with multiple sclerosis, enrolled in a pregnancy study. The sequencing here drew on peripheral blood, taken after pregnancy. The chain couples TRBV7-2 to TRBJ2-5; no clear D gene. The CDR3 loop is CASSLLLNSETQYF. In DNA, the CDR3 is TGTGCCAGCAGCTTACTTCTGAACTCTGAGACCCAGTACTTC.